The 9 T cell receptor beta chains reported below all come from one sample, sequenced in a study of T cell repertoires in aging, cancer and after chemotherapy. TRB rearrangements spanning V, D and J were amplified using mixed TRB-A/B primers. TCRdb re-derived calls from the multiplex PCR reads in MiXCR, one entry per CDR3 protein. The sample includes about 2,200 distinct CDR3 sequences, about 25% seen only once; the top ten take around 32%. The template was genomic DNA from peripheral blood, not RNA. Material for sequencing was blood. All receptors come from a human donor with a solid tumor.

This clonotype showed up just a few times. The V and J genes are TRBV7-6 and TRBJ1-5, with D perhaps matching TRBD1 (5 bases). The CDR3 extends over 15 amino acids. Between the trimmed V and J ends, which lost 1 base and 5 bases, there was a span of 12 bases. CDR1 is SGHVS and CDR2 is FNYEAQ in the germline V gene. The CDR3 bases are TGTGCCAGCAGCTTAGACGGGGGAACAGATCAGCCCCAGCATTTT. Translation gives CASSLDGGTDQPQHF.

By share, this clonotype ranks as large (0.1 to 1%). The CDR3 spells CASSYDGSSYNEQFF. In DNA form, the CDR3 reads TGTGCCAGCAGTTACGACGGTAGCTCCTACAATGAGCAGTTCTTC. The V and J genes are TRBV6-6 and TRBJ2-1; D unclear. Germline V CDR1 and CDR2: MNHNY, SVGAGI (reference sequence). CDR3 size: 15 residues. V lost 2 bases and J 0 bases, leaving 8 bases between the germline ends.

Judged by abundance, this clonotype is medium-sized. CDR3 sequence reads: CATSTGQATYEQYF. The DNA of the CDR3 is TGTGCCACCAGTACGGGACAGGCGACCTACGAGCAGTACTTC. The chain uses TRBV24-1 and TRBJ2-7, with 8 bases identical to TRBD1. The CDR3 is made up of 14 amino acids. V trimming: 6 bases; J trimming: 2 bases; junction bases outside the gene matches: 5. Germline V lookup: CDR1 KGHDR, CDR2 SFDVKD.

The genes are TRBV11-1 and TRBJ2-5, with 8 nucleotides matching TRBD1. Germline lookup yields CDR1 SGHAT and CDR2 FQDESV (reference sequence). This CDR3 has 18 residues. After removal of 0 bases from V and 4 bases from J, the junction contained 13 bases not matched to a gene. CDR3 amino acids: CASSLAGYRTGSPETQYF. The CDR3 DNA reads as TGTGCCAGCAGCTTAGCGGGGTACCGGACAGGGTCCCCAGAGACCCAGTACTTC.

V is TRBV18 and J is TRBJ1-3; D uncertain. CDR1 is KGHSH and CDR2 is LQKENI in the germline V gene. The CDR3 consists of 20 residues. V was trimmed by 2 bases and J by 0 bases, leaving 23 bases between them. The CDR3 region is CASSPITSSYQASSGNTIYF. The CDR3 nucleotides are TGTGCCAGCTCACCAATAACTAGCTCCTATCAAGCAAGCTCTGGAAACACCATATATTTT.

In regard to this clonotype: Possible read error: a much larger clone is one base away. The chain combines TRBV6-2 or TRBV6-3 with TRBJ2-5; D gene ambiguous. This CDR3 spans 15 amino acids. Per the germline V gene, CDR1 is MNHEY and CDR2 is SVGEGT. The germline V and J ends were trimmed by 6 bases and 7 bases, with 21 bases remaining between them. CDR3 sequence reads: CASSSLSRVVWTQYF. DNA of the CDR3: TGTGCCAGCAGCTCTCTATCTCGGGTGGTGTGGACCCAGTACTTC.

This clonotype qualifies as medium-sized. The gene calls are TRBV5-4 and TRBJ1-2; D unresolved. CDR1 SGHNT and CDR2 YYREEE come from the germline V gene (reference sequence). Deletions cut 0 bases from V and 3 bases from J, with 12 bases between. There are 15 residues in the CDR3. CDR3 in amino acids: CASSLDPGVYYGYTF. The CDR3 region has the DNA TGTGCCAGCAGCTTGGATCCAGGTGTGTACTATGGCTACACCTTC.

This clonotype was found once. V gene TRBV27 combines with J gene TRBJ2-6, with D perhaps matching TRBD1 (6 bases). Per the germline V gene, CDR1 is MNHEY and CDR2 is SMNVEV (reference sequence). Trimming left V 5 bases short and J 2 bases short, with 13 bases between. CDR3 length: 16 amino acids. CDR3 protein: CASSVLTGTGANVLTF. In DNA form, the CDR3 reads TGTGCCAGCAGTGTCTTAACAGGGACTGGGGCCAACGTCCTGACTTTC. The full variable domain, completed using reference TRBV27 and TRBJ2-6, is EAQVTQNPRYLITVTGKKLTVTCSQNMNHEYMSWYRQDPGLGLRQIYYSMNVEVTDKGDVPEGYKVSRKEKRNFPLILESPSPNQTSLYFCASSVLTGTGANVLTFGAGSRLTVL.

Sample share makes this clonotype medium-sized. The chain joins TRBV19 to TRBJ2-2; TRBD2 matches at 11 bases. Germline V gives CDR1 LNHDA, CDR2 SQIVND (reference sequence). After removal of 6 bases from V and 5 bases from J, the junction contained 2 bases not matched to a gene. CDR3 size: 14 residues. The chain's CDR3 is CASRTSGDTGELFF. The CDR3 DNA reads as TGTGCCAGTAGGACTAGCGGGGATACCGGGGAGCTGTTTTTT.